The 19 T cell receptor beta chains below come from one sample, sequenced in a study of patients and donors after allogeneic stem cell transplantation. TCRdb redid the calling of the RT-PCR reads with MiXCR, one entry per CDR3 protein. The data contain hundreds of thousands of distinct CDR3 sequences, around 16% of them singletons. The source material was blood, either unsorted or a sorted T cell fraction (not recorded which). All receptors come from a human donor who was either an allogeneic HSCT recipient or a stem cell or donor lymphocyte infusion donor (not recorded which). It is not recorded whose cells these are; they may come from a transplant donor.

The chain is built from TRBV3-1 and TRBJ1-6; D unresolved. CDR3 length equals 10 residues. Per the germline V gene, CDR1 is LGHDT and CDR2 is YNNKEL (reference sequence). Trimming left V 5 bases short and J 14 bases short, with 7 bases between. In DNA, the CDR3 is TGTGCCAGCAGCGTGGCGGCCCTCCACTTT. This codes for CASSVAALHF.

This clonotype was detected a few times. The V gene is TRBV28, the J gene TRBJ1-1; D gene unclear. This CDR3 contains 18 residues. From germline, CDR1 is MDHEN and CDR2 SYDVKM. Trimming removed 7 bases at V and 2 bases at J, with 26 bases between. For the CDR3, the DNA is TGTGCCAGCATTACTGAAAAGGGCAGGCCCAAGGGAAACACTGAAGCTTTCTTT. It translates to CASITEKGRPKGNTEAFF.

This clonotype has just a few counts. The chain combines TRBV5-1 with TRBJ2-5; TRBD1 agrees at 9 bases. J lost 3 bases, V lost 4 bases, and 4 bases had no gene match. Per the germline V gene, CDR1 is SGHRS and CDR2 is YFSETQ. CDR3 size: 14 residues. The CDR3 DNA reads TGCGCCAGCAGCAGACGGACAGGGGAAGAGACCCAGTACTTC. It codes for CASSRRTGEETQYF.

Only a few counts were recorded for this clonotype. The rearrangement joins TRBV5-1 to TRBJ2-7; tentative D call: TRBD1 (5 bases). Germline loops: CDR1 SGHRS, CDR2 YFSETQ. The CDR3 sequence is 15 residues long. Trimming took 0 bases from V and 5 from J, leaving 15 bases between them. The CDR3 coding sequence is TGCGCCAGCAGCTTGGGAGGACATTTAAGGAACGAGCAGTACTTC. Its translation is CASSLGGHLRNEQYF.

This clonotype appeared a few times. V is TRBV12-3 or TRBV12-4 and J is TRBJ1-3; D ambiguous. Between the trimmed V and J ends, which lost 7 bases and 0 bases, there was a span of 19 bases. The CDR3 length is 17 residues. The CDR3 coding sequence is TGTGCCAGCACCTTAAGGGCCGGCGGTGGCTCTGGAAACACCATATATTTT. Protein: CASTLRAGGGSGNTIYF.

This chain's CDR3 is CASTLHGDRGFDEQFF. The CDR3 nucleotides are TGTGCCAGCACCCTCCATGGGGACAGAGGCTTTGATGAGCAGTTCTTC. This chain joins TRBV6-2 or TRBV6-3 and TRBJ2-1; 7 bases align to TRBD1. The CDR3 length is 16 residues. The V gene's germline CDR1 is MNHEY and CDR2 SVGEGT. Trimming at V came to 7 bases and at J to 8 bases, leaving 17 bases not matched to a gene.

The sample holds many counts of this clonotype. The chain employs TRBV25-1 and TRBJ2-2; weak D call: TRBD2 (6 bases). The CDR3 sequence is 15 residues long. Germline CDR1 is MGHDK and CDR2 is SYGVNS. Trimming removed 6 bases at V and 2 bases at J, with 13 bases between. CDR3 nucleotides: TGTGCCAGCAGCCCCGTACTAGCAAACACCGGGGAGCTGTTTTTT. This sequence encodes CASSPVLANTGELFF.

The chain couples TRBV20-1 to TRBJ2-1; 10 bases agree with TRBD2. This CDR3 spans 13 amino acids. Looked up from germline, CDR1 is DFQATT and CDR2 is SNEGSKA (reference sequence). The CDR3 sequence is CRAGGPTYNEQFF. The CDR3 bases are TGCAGAGCGGGAGGGCCCACCTACAATGAGCAGTTCTTC.

V gene TRBV12-3 or TRBV12-4 combines with J gene TRBJ2-2; D gene uncertain. CDR3 size: 15 residues. V lost 7 bases, J lost 0 bases, and 12 bases lay in between. Written as DNA, the CDR3 is TGTGCCAGCACCCCGGAGCAAGCGAACACCGGGGAGCTGTTTTTT. It codes for CASTPEQANTGELFF.

The chain uses TRBV5-6 and TRBJ1-5, with D possibly matching TRBD1 (6 bases). The CDR3 extends over 15 amino acids. Trimming removed 2 bases from V and 3 bases from J, with 12 bases in between. From germline, CDR1 is SGHDT and CDR2 YYEEEE. This CDR3 is CASSFRGGLNQPQHF. The DNA of the CDR3 is TGTGCCAGCAGCTTTCGTGGGGGCCTCAATCAGCCCCAGCATTTT.

This clonotype was counted a few times. The J gene is TRBJ1-2, the V gene TRBV5-1, with D perhaps matching TRBD1 (5 bases). V was shortened by 4 bases and J by 3 bases, with 16 bases between the two germline ends. The CDR3 consists of 15 residues. The germline CDR1 and CDR2 sequences are SGHRS and YFSETQ. The CDR3: CASSPPGRGDYGYTF. The CDR3, as DNA: TGCGCCAGCAGCCCGCCGGGTAGGGGCGACTATGGCTACACCTTC.

This clonotype came up once. With a much larger clone just one base away, this may be a read error. The chain carries TRBV29-1 and TRBJ2-1; D possibly matches TRBD1 or TRBD2 (6 bases each). Germline V CDR1 and CDR2: SQVTM, ANQGSEA. The CDR3 length is 12 residues. The CDR3 DNA reads as TGCAGCGGGGGGGCTAGAAGCAATAAGCAGTTCTTC. This encodes CSGGARSNKQFF.

V gene TRBV6-1 combines with J gene TRBJ1-5, with a weak D call TRBD1 (6 bases). CDR1 is MNHNS and CDR2 is SASEGT in the germline V gene. V lost 5 bases, J lost 3 bases, and 14 bases lay in between. This CDR3 is 15 amino acids long. The chain's CDR3 is CASSKQGTHNQPQHF. The CDR3 nucleotides read TGTGCCAGCAGTAAACAGGGCACCCACAATCAGCCCCAGCATTTT.

The chain couples TRBV6-1 to TRBJ1-1; possibly TRBD1 for D (5 bases). In germline, CDR1 is MNHNS, CDR2 SASEGT. Trimming removed 8 bases at V and 2 bases at J, with 24 bases between. The CDR3 sequence is 17 residues long. The CDR3 loop reads CASGLGRDPLANTEAFF. The CDR3 coding sequence is TGTGCCAGCGGACTCGGCCGGGACCCCCTCGCTAACACTGAAGCTTTCTTT.

This clonotype was recorded a few times. The V gene is TRBV30, the J gene TRBJ1-1, with 8 bases identical to TRBD1. The CDR3 is 14 residues long. V shed 1 base and J 3 bases; nucleotides not matched to a gene: 4. In germline, CDR1 is GTSNPN, CDR2 SVGIG (reference sequence). The DNA for the CDR3 is TGTGCCTGGAGTGACCGGACAGGGCACACTGAAGCTTTCTTT. Protein sequence: CAWSDRTGHTEAFF. Combining the CDR3 with reference TRBV30 and TRBJ1-1 gives the whole variable domain SQTIHQWPATLVQPVGSPLSLECTVEGTSNPNLYWYRQAAGRGLQLLFYSVGIGQISSEVPQNLSASRPQDRQFILSSKKLLLSDSGFYLCAWSDRTGHTEAFFGQGTRLTVV.

This clonotype was counted between two and nine times. The rearrangement uses TRBV4-1 and TRBJ2-7; TRBD1 aligns across 10 bases. CDR3 length: 17 amino acids. V lost 1 base, J lost 5 bases, and 11 bases stayed unmatched. Germline V gene sequence: CDR1 MGHRA, CDR2 YSYEKL. The CDR3 protein is CASSQASGTGEVNEQYF. The CDR3 DNA reads TGCGCCAGCAGCCAAGCCTCCGGGACAGGGGAGGTCAACGAGCAGTACTTC.

The chain carries TRBV6-1 and TRBJ2-2; 10 bases line up with TRBD1. V shed 7 bases, J shed 4 bases, and the junction held 3 bases outside the gene matches. Germline lookup yields CDR1 MNHNS and CDR2 SASEGT. CDR3 length equals 14 residues. CDR3: CASTGQGGTGELFF. The CDR3 coding sequence is TGTGCCAGCACAGGACAGGGGGGCACCGGGGAGCTGTTTTTT.

The chain combines TRBV20-1 with TRBJ2-1; 7 bases line up with TRBD1. The ends lost 3 bases at V and 2 bases at J; junction bases unmatched: 4. CDR3 length: 14 residues. CDR1 and CDR2 (germline): DFQATT, SNEGSKA (reference sequence). As DNA, the CDR3 is TGCAGTGCTAGCCGTCAGGGGGCCTACAATGAGCAGTTCTTC. Its protein product is CSASRQGAYNEQFF.

J is TRBJ1-1 and V is TRBV7-2; D unresolved. Germline V lookup: CDR1 SGHTA, CDR2 FQGNSA. The CDR3 runs to 14 residues. The V gene lost 1 base and the J gene lost 4 bases, with 10 bases spanning the gap. In nucleotides, the CDR3 is TGTGCCAGCAGCTTAGGAAGGACGGGCACTGAAGCTTTCTTT. Its translation: CASSLGRTGTEAFF.